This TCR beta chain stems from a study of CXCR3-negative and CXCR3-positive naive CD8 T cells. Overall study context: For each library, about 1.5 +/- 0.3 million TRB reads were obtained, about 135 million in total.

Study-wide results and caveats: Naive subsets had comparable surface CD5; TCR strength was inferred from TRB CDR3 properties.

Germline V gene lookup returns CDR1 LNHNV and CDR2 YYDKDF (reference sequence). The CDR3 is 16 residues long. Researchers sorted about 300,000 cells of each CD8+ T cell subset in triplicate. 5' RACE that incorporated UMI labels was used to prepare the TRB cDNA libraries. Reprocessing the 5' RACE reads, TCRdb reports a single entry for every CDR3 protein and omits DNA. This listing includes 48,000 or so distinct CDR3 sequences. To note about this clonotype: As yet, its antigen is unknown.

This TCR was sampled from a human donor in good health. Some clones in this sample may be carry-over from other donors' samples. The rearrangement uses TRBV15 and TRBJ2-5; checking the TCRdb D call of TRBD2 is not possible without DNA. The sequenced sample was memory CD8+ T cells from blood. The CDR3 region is CATSRVRLAAGETQYF.